This T cell receptor (beta chain) comes out of a study of cytomegalovirus exposure and HLA in healthy donors. PCR was performed using 60 Vbeta and 13 Jbeta primers. Profiled with immunoSEQ multiplex PCR; TCRdb holds only in-frame clones, not every one. The sample yields about 40,000 clones, 63% seen once. With 5 bases clipped from V and 6 bases from J, the junction kept 3 bases outside the gene matches. The CDR3 contains 13 residues. The germline V gene has CDR1 MNHEY and CDR2 SVGAGI. This clone turned up a few times. The TCR was taken from a man aged 55 to 70 in good health and CMV-seropositive. Sequencing was done on a sample of PBMCs. The gene calls are TRBV6-5 and TRBJ2-2, with 7 bases aligning to TRBD1. CDR3 sequence (DNA): TGTGCCAGCAGTAGGGGGCTGGCCGGGGAGCTGTTTTTT. Encoded protein: CASSRGLAGELFF.